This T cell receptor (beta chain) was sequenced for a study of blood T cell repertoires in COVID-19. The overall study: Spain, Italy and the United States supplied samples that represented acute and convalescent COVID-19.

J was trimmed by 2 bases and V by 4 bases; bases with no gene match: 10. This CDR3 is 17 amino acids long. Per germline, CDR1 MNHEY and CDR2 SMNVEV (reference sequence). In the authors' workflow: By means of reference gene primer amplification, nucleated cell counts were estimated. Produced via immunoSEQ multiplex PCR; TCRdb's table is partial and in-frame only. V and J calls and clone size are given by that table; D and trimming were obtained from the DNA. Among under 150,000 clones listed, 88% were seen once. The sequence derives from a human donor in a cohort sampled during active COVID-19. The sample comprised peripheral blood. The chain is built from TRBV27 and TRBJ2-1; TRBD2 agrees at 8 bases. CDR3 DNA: TGTGCCAGCAGTTCTCAAGGGGTAGCGGGGCCCTACAATGAGCAGTTCTTC. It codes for CASSSQGVAGPYNEQFF.